Listed here are 18 T cell receptor beta chains from one sample, sequenced in a study of identical twins. TCRdb analysed the 5' RACE reads with MiXCR anew, one entry per CDR3 protein. The table lists approximately 260,000 distinct CDR3 sequences, around 8.3% of them singletons, with 2.5% to 3.5% in the top ten. Separately, the same data were catalogued under a study of yellow fever vaccine responses in identical twins.

Material: CD8+ T cells sorted from blood. These receptors all stem from a woman between 18 and 30 years old in good health.

This clonotype was observed a handful of times. The rearrangement joins TRBV9 to TRBJ2-1, with 9 nucleotides matching TRBD2. Germline V gives CDR1 SGDLS, CDR2 YYNGEE. CDR3 length equals 15 residues. The junction had 9 bases not matched to a gene; V was cut back by 3 bases and J by 8 bases. The CDR3 spells CASSALERGAYEQFF. CDR3 DNA sequence: TGTGCCAGCAGCGCCCTCGAGCGGGGGGCCTATGAGCAGTTCTTC.

This chain uses TRBV20-1 with TRBJ2-7, with 8 bases identical to TRBD1. CDR3 length: 14 amino acids. Germline values: CDR1 DFQATT, CDR2 SNEGSKA (reference sequence). After removal of 6 bases from V and 0 bases from J, the junction contained 7 bases not matched to a gene. CDR3 sequence (DNA): TGCAGTGCCATCCGGGACAGGAGCTCCTACGAGCAGTACTTC. This sequence encodes CSAIRDRSSYEQYF.

The chain recombines TRBV12-5 with TRBJ2-6, with a weak D call TRBD1 (5 bases). The CDR3 extends over 18 amino acids. Germline CDR1 LGHNT, CDR2 FRNRAP. Trimming took 7 bases from V and 9 from J, leaving 28 bases between them. CDR3 sequence reads: CASVIEGQDLWGLNVLTF. CDR3 in DNA: TGTGCTAGTGTGATTGAAGGGCAGGACCTCTGGGGCCTCAACGTCCTGACTTTC.

In its sample, this clonotype was seen many times. The chain carries TRBV20-1 and TRBJ2-7; 7 bases line up with TRBD1. This CDR3 spans 16 amino acids. Germline V gene data show CDR1 as DFQATT and CDR2 as SNEGSKA (reference sequence). Unmatched junction bases numbered 14, after V lost 0 bases and J lost 6 bases. CDR3 DNA sequence: TGCAGTGCTAGAGATCGGACAGGTGTTTCTGTAACCGAGCAGTACTTC. Translated: CSARDRTGVSVTEQYF.

The DNA for the CDR3 is TGCAGTGCTAGGGACTACGGACAGGGTCGGGGGAACACTGAAGCTTTCTTT. Translated, it gives CSARDYGQGRGNTEAFF. The chain uses TRBV20-1 and TRBJ1-1; the match to TRBD1 covers 8 bases. V gave up 3 bases and J gave up 1 base; unmatched junction bases: 13. Per the germline V gene, CDR1 is DFQATT and CDR2 is SNEGSKA (reference sequence). The CDR3 runs 17 residues.

The chain has TRBV11-3 and TRBJ2-3; D may correspond to TRBD1 or TRBD2 (6 bases each). Germline CDR1 reads SGHNT; CDR2 reads YENEEA. V lost 5 bases, J lost 6 bases, and 21 bases lay in between. CDR3 size: 16 residues. The CDR3 here is CASSPWLGARGDTQYF. In nucleotides, the CDR3 is TGTGCCAGCAGCCCCTGGTTGGGGGCTCGGGGGGATACGCAGTATTTT.

This clonotype was observed at least ten times. The chain joins TRBV20-1 to TRBJ2-5; 11 nucleotides align to TRBD2. CDR1 DFQATT and CDR2 SNEGSKA come from the germline V gene (reference sequence). CDR3 size: 16 residues. V trimming: 0 bases; J trimming: 0 bases; junction bases outside the gene matches: 3. The DNA for the CDR3 is TGCAGTGCTAGAGATACTAGCGGGGGTGACCAAGAGACCCAGTACTTC. Translating it yields CSARDTSGGDQETQYF.

This clonotype was seen many times. This chain joins TRBV28 and TRBJ1-5; D is ambiguous. From germline, CDR1 is MDHEN and CDR2 SYDVKM. With 2 bases removed from V and 5 bases from J, the gap between germline ends came to 10 bases. The CDR3 runs 14 residues. For the CDR3, the DNA is TGTGCCAGCAGTTTACGTCCGTCCGATCAGCCCCAGCATTTT. Its translation: CASSLRPSDQPQHF.

The chain has TRBV24-1 and TRBJ2-1, with 7 bases matching TRBD1. The CDR3 totals 12 residues. Losses at the gene ends were 4 bases for V and 13 bases for J; bases not matched to a gene: 6. Germline V lookup: CDR1 KGHDR, CDR2 SFDVKD. CDR3 nucleotides: TGTGCCACCAGTGACAGCCGGGACAGCCAGTTCTTC. As protein: CATSDSRDSQFF.

This clonotype was detected ten times or more. This chain connects TRBV4-2 to TRBJ2-7, with D possibly matching TRBD1 (5 bases). The CDR3 length is 14 residues. V was cut by 5 bases and J by 2 bases, with 13 bases left in between. Germline V lookup: CDR1 LGHNA, CDR2 YNFKEQ. This CDR3 is CASSEVQGTYEQYF. Here the CDR3 DNA reads TGTGCCAGCAGCGAGGTCCAGGGTACCTACGAGCAGTACTTC.

The genes are TRBV7-6 and TRBJ2-7; 9 bases line up with TRBD2. V was pared by 3 bases and J by 6 bases, with 6 bases of the junction left unmatched. The length of the CDR3 is 14 residues. Germline assignment: CDR1 SGHVS and CDR2 FNYEAQ. The CDR3 nucleotides read TGTGCCAGCAGCTTGGGACTAGCCTACTCCGAGCAGTACTTC. Protein product: CASSLGLAYSEQYF.

The V and J genes are TRBV7-9 and TRBJ2-5; D remains unclear. The CDR3 is made up of 17 amino acids. Germline CDR1 and CDR2: SEHNR and FQNEAQ (reference sequence). V lost 1 base and J lost 5, with 20 bases in between. The CDR3 sequence: CASSLEGRLNSDETQYF. CDR3 bases: TGTGCCAGCAGCTTAGAGGGAAGGCTGAACTCCGACGAGACCCAGTACTTC.

The chain is built from TRBV2 and TRBJ2-2; the D gene is possibly TRBD1 (5 bases). V was shortened by 3 bases and J by 0 bases, with 17 bases between the two germline ends. The CDR3 has 18 residues. Germline loops: CDR1 SNHLY, CDR2 FYNNEI. The CDR3 region has the DNA TGTGCCAGCAGTGATAGTCCTACAGGACATACGAACACCGGGGAGCTGTTTTTT. Translating it yields CASSDSPTGHTNTGELFF.

The sample holds many counts of this clonotype. This chain uses TRBV11-2 with TRBJ2-1; the D is unclear. Trimming took off 4 bases at V and 7 bases at J, with 8 bases between the two ends. Germline V gene sequence: CDR1 SGHAT, CDR2 FQNNGV. This CDR3 comprises 12 residues. CDR3 sequence (DNA): TGTGCCAGCAGCTCGACGGTTAATGAGCAGTTCTTC. Amino acid sequence: CASSSTVNEQFF.

The chain carries TRBV4-3 and TRBJ2-1; 7 bases are shared with TRBD2. With 0 bases clipped from V and 0 bases from J, the junction kept 2 bases outside the gene matches. The CDR3 covers 16 residues. Germline-derived CDR1 and CDR2 are LGHNA and YSLEER. CDR3 nucleotides: TGCGCCAGCAGCCAAGATGGCGGGAGCTCCTACAATGAGCAGTTCTTC. Translating gives CASSQDGGSSYNEQFF.

This clonotype was recorded at least ten times. The V and J genes are TRBV24-1 and TRBJ2-2; tentative D call: TRBD1 (5 bases). This CDR3 is built from 13 residues. Trimming took off 4 bases at V and 8 bases at J, with 10 bases between the two ends. Germline CDR1 KGHDR, CDR2 SFDVKD. The CDR3 region has the DNA TGTGCCACCAGTGACACCGACAGAGGGGAGCTGTTTTTT. This encodes CATSDTDRGELFF.

This clonotype was counted only a few times. The V and J genes are TRBV7-8 and TRBJ2-2, with 9 bases lining up with TRBD2. CDR1 and CDR2 from the germline V gene are SGHVS and FQNEAQ. The J segment lost 3 bases and the V segment lost 2 bases, leaving 7 bases of the junction unmatched. The CDR3 has 17 amino acids. CDR3 protein: CASSLYAGGTDTGELFF. CDR3 in DNA: TGTGCCAGCAGCTTATATGCGGGAGGGACGGACACCGGGGAGCTGTTTTTT.

The V gene is TRBV29-1, the J gene TRBJ1-1; 8 bases agree with TRBD1. The CDR3 has 17 residues. Germline V gene data show CDR1 as SQVTM and CDR2 as ANQGSEA. The J segment lost 3 bases and the V segment lost 2 bases, leaving 14 bases of the junction unmatched. The CDR3 nucleotides are TGCAGCGTTGAAAGCAGGGGGCAGGGGCCCCTAGACACTGAAGCTTTCTTT. Translation gives CSVESRGQGPLDTEAFF.